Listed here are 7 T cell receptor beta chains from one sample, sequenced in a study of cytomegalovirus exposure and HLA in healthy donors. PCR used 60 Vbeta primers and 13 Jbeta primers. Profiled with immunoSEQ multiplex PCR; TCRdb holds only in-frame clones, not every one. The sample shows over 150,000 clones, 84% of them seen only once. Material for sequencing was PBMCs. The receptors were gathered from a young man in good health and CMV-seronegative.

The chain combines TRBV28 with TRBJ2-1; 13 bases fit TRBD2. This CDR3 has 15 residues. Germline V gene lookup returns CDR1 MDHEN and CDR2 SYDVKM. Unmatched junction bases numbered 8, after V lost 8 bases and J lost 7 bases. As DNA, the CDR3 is TGTGCCAGCTGTGGGACTAGCGGGATCAGTAATGAGCAGTTCTTC. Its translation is CASCGTSGISNEQFF. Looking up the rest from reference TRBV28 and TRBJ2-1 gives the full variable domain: DVKVTQSSRYLVKRTGEKVFLECVQDMDHENMFWYRQDPGLGLRLIYFSYDVKMKEKGDIPEGYSVSREKKERFSLILESASTNQTSMYLCASCGTSGISNEQFFGPGTRLTVL.

CDR3 region: CASSLLLTGTGAYEQYF. The DNA of the CDR3 is TGTGCCAGCAGCTTACTTTTGACCGGGACAGGGGCCTACGAGCAGTACTTC. The rearrangement joins TRBV11-2 to TRBJ2-7; 10 bases agree with TRBD1. Germline lookup yields CDR1 SGHAT and CDR2 FQNNGV. Trimming cost V 2 bases and J 2 bases; bases outside gene matches: 9. There are 17 residues in the CDR3.

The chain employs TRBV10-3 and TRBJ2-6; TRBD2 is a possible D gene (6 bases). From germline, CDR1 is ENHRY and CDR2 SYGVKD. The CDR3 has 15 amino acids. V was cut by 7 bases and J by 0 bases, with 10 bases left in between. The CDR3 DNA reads TGTGCCATCAACGGGGGAAGCTCTGGGGCCAACGTCCTGACTTTC. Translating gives CAINGGSSGANVLTF.

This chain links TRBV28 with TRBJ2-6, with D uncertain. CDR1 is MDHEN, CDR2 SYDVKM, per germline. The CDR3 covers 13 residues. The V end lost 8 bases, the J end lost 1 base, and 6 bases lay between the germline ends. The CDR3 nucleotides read TGTGCCAGCTTAATGTCTGGGGCCAACGTCCTGACTTTC. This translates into CASLMSGANVLTF.

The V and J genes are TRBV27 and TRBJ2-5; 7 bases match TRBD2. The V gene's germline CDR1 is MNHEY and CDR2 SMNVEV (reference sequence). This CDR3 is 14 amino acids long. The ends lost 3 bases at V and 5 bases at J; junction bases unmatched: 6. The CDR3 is CASSFKGGWETQYF. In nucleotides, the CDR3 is TGTGCCAGCAGTTTTAAGGGAGGGTGGGAGACCCAGTACTTC.

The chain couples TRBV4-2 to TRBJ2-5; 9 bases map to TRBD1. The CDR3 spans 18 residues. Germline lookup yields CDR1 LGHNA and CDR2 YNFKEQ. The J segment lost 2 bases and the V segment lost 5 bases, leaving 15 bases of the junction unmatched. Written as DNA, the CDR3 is TGTGCCAGCAGCTCATATCCGGGACAGGGAAAGTCACAAGAGACCCAGTACTTC. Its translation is CASSSYPGQGKSQETQYF.

CDR3 coding DNA: TGTGCCAGCAGCTTAGCGCAGGGCTGGACTGAAGCTTTCTTT. It translates to CASSLAQGWTEAFF. V usage is TRBV11-1 and J usage is TRBJ1-1; TRBD1 might be the D (5 bases). The CDR3 loop spans 14 amino acids. CDR1 and CDR2 from the germline V gene are SGHAT and FQDESV (reference sequence). V was cut by 0 bases and J by 5 bases, with 10 bases left in between.